Sequencing of this TCR beta chain was carried out in a study of blood T cell repertoires in COVID-19 (dated by TCRdb to 2018 to 2021). With regard to the full study: Samples covering the acute and convalescent phases of COVID-19 were provided by collaborators in the United States, Italy and Spain. Samples came from the ongoing ImmuneRACE study (first 160 participants) plus 1,254 subjects from 6 global collaborators. The material from the prospective study consisted of cDNA or gDNA derived from T cells, B-cell-depleted T cells, or PBMCs. The dataset comprised deeply sampled blood TCRbeta repertoires from subjects exposed to, actively infected with, or recovered from COVID-19. The repertoires were released in a freely available public database meant as a resource for research on the immune response to SARS-CoV-2. The sample metadata nearly always contained a de-identified subject ID, COVID-19 status, age in years and sex. Where HLA class I and class II types were available, the types were taken from metadata supplied by the sample provider, not from assay-based typing.

Including cysteine and phenylalanine, the CDR3 has 15 amino acids. Just the 45-base CDR3 DNA is kept, in frame starting at base 1. V drops 2 bases and J drops 0 bases, leaving 10 bases in between. The germline V gene yields WSHSY for CDR1 and SAAADI for CDR2. In this sample, this clone turned up once. Which antigen it targets is not known. No much larger clonotype is one base removed from it; base qualities were not supplied. The immunoSEQ Assay, a bias-controlled multiplex PCR, was used to amplify TCRbeta CDR3 regions from genomic DNA. On the authors' methods: The number of nucleated cells in each sample was estimated by amplification of reference gene primers within the assay. Sequence reads were collapsed and filtered to measure the absolute abundance of every unique TCRbeta CDR3 rearrangement. Productive Simpson clonality was computed per sample as the square root of Simpson's diversity index over productive rearrangements. TCRdb's version of the immuneACCESS table is confined to in-frame rearrangements and falls short of the full clone set. An unresolved V gene accounts for under half of the shortfall where checked; the remainder is of unknown origin. V and J calls and clone size are those listed in that table; D and trimming were worked out from the DNA. The sample data list over 200,000 clones, and 70% to 85% of these were observed just once. The top ten clones comprise about 7.8% of the sample.

One collaborating source in Seattle enrolled patients while the patients were actively infected and followed the patients over time throughout the course of disease. Collaborating institutions collected whole blood in K2EDTA tubes following their own protocols. For TCRbeta analysis, collaborators shipped samples in one of three forms: frozen whole blood, isolated PBMCs, or DNA extracted from either of those sample types. Broad study findings and their caveats: How much clinical and demographic metadata was included differed by source and by participant, and the metadata was provided uncurated.

The sample consisted of peripheral blood. This TCR derives from a woman aged 80 or over with COVID-19, enrolled during active disease. The receptor chain draws on TRBV10-2 and TRBJ1-1, with TRBD1 tentatively as D gene (6 bases match). In nucleotides, the sequence is TGCGCCAGCAGTGAGCCGGGACAAGTGAACACTGAAGCTTTCTTT. Translated, this gives CASSEPGQVNTEAFF.